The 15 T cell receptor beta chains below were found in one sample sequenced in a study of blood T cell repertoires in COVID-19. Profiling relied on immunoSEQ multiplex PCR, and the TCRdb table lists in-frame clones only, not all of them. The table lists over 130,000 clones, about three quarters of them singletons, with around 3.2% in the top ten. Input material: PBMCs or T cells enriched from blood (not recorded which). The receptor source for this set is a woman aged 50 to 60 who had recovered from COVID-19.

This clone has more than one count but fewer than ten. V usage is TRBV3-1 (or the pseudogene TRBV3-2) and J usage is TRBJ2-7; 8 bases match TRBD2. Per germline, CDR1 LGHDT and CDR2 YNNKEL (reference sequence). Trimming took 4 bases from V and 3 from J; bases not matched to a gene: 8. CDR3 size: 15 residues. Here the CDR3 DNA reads TGTGCCAGCAGCCCTAAGACGGGGGGGATCTACGAGCAGTACTTC. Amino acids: CASSPKTGGIYEQYF.

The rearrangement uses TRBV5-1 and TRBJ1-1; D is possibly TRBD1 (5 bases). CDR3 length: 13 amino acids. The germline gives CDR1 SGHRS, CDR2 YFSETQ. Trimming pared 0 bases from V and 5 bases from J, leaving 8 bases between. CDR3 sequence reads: CASSLDGGTEAFF. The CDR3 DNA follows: TGCGCCAGCAGCTTGGACGGGGGGACTGAAGCTTTCTTT.

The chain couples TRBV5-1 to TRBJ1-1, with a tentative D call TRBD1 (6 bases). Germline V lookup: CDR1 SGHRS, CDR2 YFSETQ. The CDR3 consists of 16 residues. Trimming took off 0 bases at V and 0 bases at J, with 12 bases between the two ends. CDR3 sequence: CASSLGAGGLNTEAFF. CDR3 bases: TGCGCCAGCAGCTTGGGGGCGGGGGGCTTGAACACTGAAGCTTTCTTT. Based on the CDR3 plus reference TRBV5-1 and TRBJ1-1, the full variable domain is KAGVTQTPRYLIKTRGQQVTLSCSPISGHRSVSWYQQTPGQGLQFLFEYFSETQRNKGNFPGRFSGRQFSNSRSEMNVSTLELGDSALYLCASSLGAGGLNTEAFFGQGTRLTVV.

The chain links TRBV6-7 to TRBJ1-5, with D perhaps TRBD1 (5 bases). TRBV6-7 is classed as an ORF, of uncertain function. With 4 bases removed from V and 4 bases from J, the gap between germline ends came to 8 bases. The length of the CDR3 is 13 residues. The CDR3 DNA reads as TGTGCCAGCAGTTCCAGGGTGAATCAGCCCCAGCATTTT. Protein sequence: CASSSRVNQPQHF.

The CDR3 DNA is TGTGCCAGCAGTTCCCGGTACACCACCACGCGGGAAAAACTGTTTTTT. Its translation: CASSSRYTTTREKLFF. V gene TRBV28 combines with J gene TRBJ1-4; D not certain. V dropped 4 bases and J dropped 8 bases, with 20 bases sitting between them. The CDR3 is 16 residues long. Germline V gives CDR1 MDHEN, CDR2 SYDVKM.

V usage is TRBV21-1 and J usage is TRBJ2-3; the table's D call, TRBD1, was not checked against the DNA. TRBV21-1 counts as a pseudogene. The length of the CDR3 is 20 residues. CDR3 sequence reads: CASSFPGRDRGLPSTDTQYF. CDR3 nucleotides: TGTGCCAGCAGCTTCCCGGGCCGGGACAGGGGCCTTCCTAGCACAGATACGCAGTATTTT.

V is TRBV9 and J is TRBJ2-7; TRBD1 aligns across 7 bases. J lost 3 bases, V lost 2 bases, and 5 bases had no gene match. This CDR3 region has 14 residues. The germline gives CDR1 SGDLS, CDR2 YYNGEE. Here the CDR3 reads CASSVGDRNYEQYF. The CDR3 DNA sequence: TGTGCCAGCAGCGTGGGGGACAGAAACTACGAGCAGTACTTC.

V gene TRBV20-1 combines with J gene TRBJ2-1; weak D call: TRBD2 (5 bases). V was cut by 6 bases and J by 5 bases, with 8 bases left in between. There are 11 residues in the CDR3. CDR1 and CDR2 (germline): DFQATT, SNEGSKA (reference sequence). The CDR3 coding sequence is TGCAGTGCCCCGAGGGACAATGAGCAGTTCTTC. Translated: CSAPRDNEQFF.

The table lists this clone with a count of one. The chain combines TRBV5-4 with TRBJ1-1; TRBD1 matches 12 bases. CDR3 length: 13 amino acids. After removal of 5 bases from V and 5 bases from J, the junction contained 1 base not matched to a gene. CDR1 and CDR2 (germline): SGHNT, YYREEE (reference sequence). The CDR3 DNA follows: TGTGCCAGCAGGGGACAGGGGGCGACTGAAGCTTTCTTT. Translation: CASRGQGATEAFF. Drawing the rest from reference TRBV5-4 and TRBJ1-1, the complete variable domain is ETGVTQSPTHLIKTRGQQVTLRCSSQSGHNTVSWYQQALGQGPQFIFQYYREEENGRGNFPPRFSGLQFPNYSSELNVNALELDDSALYLCASRGQGATEAFFGQGTRLTVV.

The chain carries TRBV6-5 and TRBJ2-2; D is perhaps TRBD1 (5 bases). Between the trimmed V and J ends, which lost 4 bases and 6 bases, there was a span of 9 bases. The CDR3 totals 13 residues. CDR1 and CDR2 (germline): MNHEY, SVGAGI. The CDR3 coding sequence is TGTGCCAGCAGTTTTCAGGGTTCCGGGGAGCTGTTTTTT. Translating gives CASSFQGSGELFF.

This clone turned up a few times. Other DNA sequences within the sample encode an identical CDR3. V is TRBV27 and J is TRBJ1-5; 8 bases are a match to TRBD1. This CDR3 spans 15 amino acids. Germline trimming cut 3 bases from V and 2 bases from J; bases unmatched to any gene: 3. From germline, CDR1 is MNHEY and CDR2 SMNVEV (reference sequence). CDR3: CASSLGTGRNQPQHF. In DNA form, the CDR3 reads TGTGCCAGCAGTTTGGGGACAGGACGCAATCAGCCCCAGCATTTT.

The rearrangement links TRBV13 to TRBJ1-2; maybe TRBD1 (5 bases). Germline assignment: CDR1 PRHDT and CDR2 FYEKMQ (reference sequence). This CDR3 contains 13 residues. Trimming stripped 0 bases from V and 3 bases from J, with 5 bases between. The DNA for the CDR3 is TGTGCCAGCAGCTTAGGGACAGACTATGGCTACACCTTC. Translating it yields CASSLGTDYGYTF.

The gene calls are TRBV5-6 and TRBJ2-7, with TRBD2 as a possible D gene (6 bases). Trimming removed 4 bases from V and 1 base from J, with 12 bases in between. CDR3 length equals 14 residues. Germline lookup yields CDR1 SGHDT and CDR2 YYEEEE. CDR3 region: CASSRFGTSYEQYF. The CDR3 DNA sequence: TGTGCCAGCAGCAGATTCGGGACTTCCTACGAGCAGTACTTC.

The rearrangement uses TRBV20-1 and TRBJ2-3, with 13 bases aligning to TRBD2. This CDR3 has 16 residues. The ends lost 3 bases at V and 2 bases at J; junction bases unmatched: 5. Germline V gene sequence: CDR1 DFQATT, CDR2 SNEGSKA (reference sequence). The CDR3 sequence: CSASSLAGGYTDTQYF. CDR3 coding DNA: TGCAGTGCTAGTTCACTAGCGGGAGGGTACACAGATACGCAGTATTTT.

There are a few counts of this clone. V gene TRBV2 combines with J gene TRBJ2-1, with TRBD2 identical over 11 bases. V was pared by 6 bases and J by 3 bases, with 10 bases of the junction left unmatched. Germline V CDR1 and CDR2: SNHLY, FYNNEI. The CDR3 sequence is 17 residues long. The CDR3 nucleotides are TGTGCCAGCAGGCCCCCGGGACTAGCGGACCTCTACAATGAGCAGTTCTTC. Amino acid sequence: CASRPPGLADLYNEQFF. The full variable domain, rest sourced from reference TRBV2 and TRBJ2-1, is EPEVTQTPSHQVTQMGQEVILRCVPISNHLYFYWYRQILGQKVEFLVSFYNNEISEKSEIFDDQFSVERPDGSNFTLKIRSTKLEDSAMYFCASRPPGLADLYNEQFFGPGTRLTVL.